This passage covers 21 T cell receptor beta chains from one sample sequenced in a study of cytomegalovirus exposure and HLA in healthy donors. Vbeta (60) and Jbeta (13) primers were used in the PCR. Here immunoSEQ multiplex PCR was the method, and the copy in TCRdb shows in-frame clones only, minus some. The table lists about 140,000 clones, roughly 80% of them singletons. The material sequenced was PBMCs. These receptors were collected from a woman aged 50 to 60 in good health and CMV-seropositive.

V is TRBV30 and J is TRBJ2-7, with TRBD2 matching over 7 bases. Germline values: CDR1 GTSNPN, CDR2 SVGIG (reference sequence). CDR3 length: 12 residues. The DNA of the CDR3 is TGTGCTGCGGGGAGGGTCAGCTACGAGCAGTACTTC. It specifies CAAGRVSYEQYF.

With regard to this clone: The same CDR3 is also encoded by other DNA sequences in this sample. This chain links TRBV7-2 with TRBJ1-5; D possibly corresponds to TRBD1 (5 bases). V lost 0 bases and J lost 5, with 8 bases in between. The CDR3 has 14 amino acids. Germline values: CDR1 SGHTA, CDR2 FQGNSA. Written as DNA, the CDR3 is TGTGCCAGCAGCTTAGCTATACAGGATCAGCCCCAGCATTTT. The encoded protein is CASSLAIQDQPQHF.

The genes are TRBV29-1 and TRBJ2-1, with 8 bases aligning to TRBD2. Germline V gives CDR1 SQVTM, CDR2 ANQGSEA. CDR3 length: 16 amino acids. V was pared by 6 bases and J by 0 bases, with 10 bases of the junction left unmatched. The CDR3 sequence: CSVRTSRRSSYNEQFF. CDR3 nucleotide sequence: TGCAGCGTCCGGACTAGCCGTAGGAGCTCCTACAATGAGCAGTTCTTC.

This clone occurred a few times. The chain uses TRBV11-2 and TRBJ1-1, with D hard to call. V was pared by 3 bases and J by 1 base, with 9 bases between. This CDR3 is built from 14 residues. CDR1 is SGHAT and CDR2 is FQNNGV in the germline V gene. CDR3 DNA: TGTGCCAGCAGCTTTCAGTCAGGGAACACTGAAGCTTTCTTT. Translating it yields CASSFQSGNTEAFF.

The rearrangement links TRBV15 to TRBJ2-1, with 9 bases lining up with TRBD1. This CDR3 spans 14 amino acids. Germline V lookup: CDR1 LNHNV, CDR2 YYDKDF (reference sequence). Trimming at V came to 6 bases and at J to 6 bases, leaving 6 bases not matched to a gene. CDR3 bases: TGTGCCACCAGTCCCGGGACAGGGAGCAATGAGCAGTTCTTC. Protein: CATSPGTGSNEQFF.

This CDR3 is CASSSSPGQGYYNEQFF. The DNA of the CDR3 is TGTGCCAGCAGCTCATCGCCGGGACAGGGATACTACAATGAGCAGTTCTTC. The gene calls are TRBV5-4 and TRBJ2-1, with 9 bases fitting TRBD1. The CDR3 covers 17 residues. The J segment lost 3 bases and the V segment lost 3 bases, leaving 10 bases of the junction unmatched. The germline CDR1 and CDR2 sequences are SGHNT and YYREEE (reference sequence).

This clone has just a few counts. This sequence joins TRBV30 and TRBJ2-1; 8 bases line up with TRBD1. Germline V gene lookup returns CDR1 GTSNPN and CDR2 SVGIG (reference sequence). Unmatched junction bases numbered 7, after V lost 6 bases and J lost 0 bases. The length of the CDR3 is 15 residues. CDR3 nucleotide sequence: TGTGCCTGTAATCGACAGGGGAGCTCCTACAATGAGCAGTTCTTC. This sequence encodes CACNRQGSSYNEQFF.

J is TRBJ2-3 and V is TRBV12-5; 11 nucleotides align to TRBD2. The germline CDR1 and CDR2 sequences are LGHNT and FRNRAP. CDR3 length: 17 residues. V lost 6 bases, J lost 2 bases, and 10 bases stayed unmatched. Here the CDR3 reads CASGATSGGSPTDTQYF. CDR3 nucleotide sequence: TGTGCTAGTGGAGCTACTAGCGGGGGTTCCCCCACAGATACGCAGTATTTT.

The CDR3 loop is CASSEGETSGDNTQYF. The CDR3 DNA reads TGTGCCAGCAGTGAAGGGGAGACTAGCGGGGATAATACGCAGTATTTT. The chain recombines TRBV2 with TRBJ2-3; TRBD2 matches 11 bases. Per germline, CDR1 SNHLY and CDR2 FYNNEI. CDR3 length: 16 residues. Losses at the gene ends were 1 base for V and 7 bases for J; bases not matched to a gene: 7.

This rearrangement joins TRBV19 to TRBJ1-4; TRBD1 matches at 7 bases. The ends lost 4 bases at V and 0 bases at J; junction bases unmatched: 5. The germline V gene has CDR1 LNHDA and CDR2 SQIVND (reference sequence). This CDR3 comprises 16 residues. The CDR3 spells CASSNGQVATNEKLFF. The CDR3 coding sequence is TGTGCCAGTAGTAACGGACAGGTTGCAACTAATGAAAAACTGTTTTTT.

The chain carries TRBV15 and TRBJ1-5, with 7 bases aligning to TRBD1. Looked up from germline, CDR1 is LNHNV and CDR2 is YYDKDF (reference sequence). The CDR3 runs to 14 residues. The ends lost 2 bases at V and 7 bases at J; junction bases unmatched: 5. The chain's CDR3 is CATSRNRGQQPQHF. As DNA, the CDR3 is TGTGCCACCAGCAGAAACAGGGGTCAGCAGCCCCAGCATTTT. The complete variable domain, with remaining parts taken from reference TRBV15 and TRBJ1-5, reads DAMVIQNPRYQVTQFGKPVTLSCSQTLNHNVMYWYQQKSSQAPKLLFHYYDKDFNNEADTPDNFQSRRPNTSFCFLDIRSPGLGDTAMYLCATSRNRGQQPQHFGDGTRLSIL.

The gene calls are TRBV21-1 and TRBJ2-7; TRBD2, the table's D call, lacks a check against the DNA. TRBV21-1 counts as a pseudogene. CDR3 length: 13 residues. The CDR3 sequence: CASHRGLRHEQYF. CDR3 DNA: TGTGCCAGTCATCGGGGGTTGCGCCACGAGCAGTACTTC.

The chain carries TRBV30 and TRBJ1-2; no definite D call. CDR1 is GTSNPN and CDR2 is SVGIG in the germline V gene (reference sequence). V lost 1 base, J lost 8 bases, and 14 bases lay in between. This CDR3 spans 13 amino acids. DNA for the CDR3: TGTGCCTGGAGTGGATCTTCAGTCCAGGGCTACACCTTC. This encodes CAWSGSSVQGYTF.

The CDR3 region has the DNA TGTGCCAGCAGTGAAATTAATGAGAGAAGGTACTTC. It specifies CASSEINERRYF. This chain links TRBV6-1 with TRBJ2-7, with D unresolved. Trimming removed 2 bases at V and 12 bases at J, with 14 bases between. Germline loops: CDR1 MNHNS, CDR2 SASEGT. The CDR3 has 12 residues.

This clone was seen just once. The chain uses TRBV29-1 and TRBJ2-6, with no clear D. The CDR3 loop spans 12 amino acids. V was pared by 7 bases and J by 2 bases, with 6 bases between. The V gene's germline CDR1 is SQVTM and CDR2 ANQGSEA. The CDR3 nucleotides are TGCAGCGCCCAGGCTGGGGCCAACGTCCTGACTTTC. This translates into CSAQAGANVLTF.

This clone was observed once. The chain has TRBV5-1 and TRBJ1-2; the match to TRBD1 covers 10 bases. The CDR3 totals 16 residues. Germline-derived CDR1 and CDR2 are SGHRS and YFSETQ. V shed 2 bases, J shed 3 bases, and the junction held 7 bases outside the gene matches. CDR3 DNA sequence: TGCGCCAGCAGCTTACCGGCCGGGACAGGGGACTATGGCTACACCTTC. It encodes CASSLPAGTGDYGYTF.

The genes are TRBV7-2 and TRBJ2-1, with a possible D match to TRBD1 (5 bases). Germline CDR1 reads SGHTA; CDR2 reads FQGNSA. The CDR3 sequence is 15 residues long. V shed 4 bases and J shed 4 bases, with 14 bases lying between them. CDR3 loop: CASSSLGEIYNEQFF. The CDR3 DNA is TGTGCCAGCAGCTCCCTAGGGGAAATATACAATGAGCAGTTCTTC.

V usage is TRBV7-3 and J usage is TRBJ1-6; a possible D gene is TRBD1 (5 bases). V was clipped by 6 bases and J by 8 bases, with 14 bases between them. The CDR3 has 14 residues. CDR1 SGHTA and CDR2 FQGTGA come from the germline V gene. The CDR3: CASRRGNRDSPLHF. In DNA form, the CDR3 reads TGTGCCAGCAGAAGGGGTAATCGGGATTCACCCCTCCACTTT.

CDR3 in DNA: TGTGCCAGCAGTCCCCGTTCCGGGACAGTTAATGAAAAACTGTTTTTT. Protein product: CASSPRSGTVNEKLFF. V and J are TRBV7-2 and TRBJ1-4, with 7 positions matching TRBD1. Germline values: CDR1 SGHTA, CDR2 FQGNSA. The CDR3 sequence is 16 residues long. The V and J ends lost 6 bases and 4 bases, in that order; junction bases with no gene match: 11.

This clone was counted a few times. This chain links TRBV19 with TRBJ1-4, with D maybe TRBD1 (5 bases). Germline V gene sequence: CDR1 LNHDA, CDR2 SQIVND (reference sequence). This CDR3 region has 15 residues. Trimming left V 3 bases short and J 8 bases short, with 16 bases between. This CDR3 reads CASSIMGTEGEKLFF. The CDR3 nucleotides are TGTGCCAGTAGTATCATGGGCACGGAGGGGGAAAAACTGTTTTTT.

V gene TRBV5-4 combines with J gene TRBJ1-4, with D tentatively TRBD1 (5 bases). This CDR3 is built from 13 residues. V shed 4 bases and J shed 16 bases, with 20 bases lying between them. The germline V gene encodes CDR1 SGHNT and CDR2 YYREEE (reference sequence). The CDR3 nucleotides are TGTGCCAGCAGCCCCCGGGACTCCCAGTGGGGGTTTTTT. This codes for CASSPRDSQWGFF.